A single sample gave rise to the 29 T cell receptor beta chains below, sequenced in a study of cytomegalovirus exposure and HLA in healthy donors. The PCR had 60 Vbeta and 13 Jbeta primers. The repertoire was sequenced with immunoSEQ multiplex PCR; TCRdb's copy has only in-frame clones and lacks some. The sample contains some 110,000 clones, about 75% of which appear only once. Sequenced sample: PBMCs. These receptor sequences come from a male donor in good health and CMV-seropositive.

As regards this clone: This specimen includes other DNA sequences encoding the same CDR3. The rearrangement joins TRBV7-9 to TRBJ2-7; tentative D call: TRBD2 (5 bases). Germline CDR1 reads SEHNR; CDR2 reads FQNEAQ (reference sequence). Trimming cost V 5 bases and J 3 bases, with 11 bases left between them. The CDR3 is made up of 13 amino acids. The CDR3 DNA sequence: TGTGCCAGCAGCCCGAGCGGCGGCTACGAGCAGTACTTC. It encodes CASSPSGGYEQYF.

This clone has more than one count but fewer than ten. V and J are TRBV2 and TRBJ1-1, with 10 bases matching TRBD1. The junction had 3 bases not matched to a gene; V was cut back by 7 bases and J by 1 base. This CDR3 is built from 14 residues. From germline, CDR1 is SNHLY and CDR2 FYNNEI. CDR3 coding DNA: TGTGCCAGCATGAGGGACAGGGGGAACACTGAAGCTTTCTTT. Encoded protein: CASMRDRGNTEAFF.

In this sample, this clone turned up a few times. This sequence joins TRBV5-1 and TRBJ2-7, with 8 bases lining up with TRBD1. The CDR3 covers 18 residues. V lost 2 bases and J lost 6; bases outside the gene matches: 19. Per the germline V gene, CDR1 is SGHRS and CDR2 is YFSETQ. The DNA for the CDR3 is TGCGCCAGCAGCTTCTCCGGGACAGGTTCAAGTTTCCTGAGCGAGCAGTACTTC. It translates to CASSFSGTGSSFLSEQYF.

This rearrangement joins TRBV6-5 to TRBJ2-7, with D perhaps matching TRBD2 (6 bases). V gave up 6 bases and J gave up 5 bases, with 14 bases separating them. The CDR3 covers 13 residues. Germline V gives CDR1 MNHEY, CDR2 SVGAGI. The CDR3 loop is CASRRLVENEQYF. The CDR3 bases are TGTGCCAGCAGAAGACTAGTCGAGAACGAGCAGTACTTC.

V usage is TRBV25-1 and J usage is TRBJ2-3, with D uncertain. V dropped 3 bases and J dropped 0 bases, with 10 bases sitting between them. The CDR3 runs to 15 residues. Germline V gene lookup returns CDR1 MGHDK and CDR2 SYGVNS. The CDR3, as DNA: TGTGCCAGCAGTGAGATGGGCCTAAGCACAGATACGCAGTATTTT. It yields the protein CASSEMGLSTDTQYF. Combining the CDR3 with reference TRBV25-1 and TRBJ2-3 gives the whole variable domain EADIYQTPRYLVIGTGKKITLECSQTMGHDKMYWYQQDPGMELHLIHYSYGVNSTEKGDLSSESTVSRIRTEHFPLTLESARPSHTSQYLCASSEMGLSTDTQYFGPGTRLTVL.

CDR3 amino acids: CASTGDRGAGNTIYF. The CDR3 coding sequence is TGTGCCAGCACAGGGGACAGGGGGGCTGGAAACACCATATATTTT. The chain joins TRBV2 to TRBJ1-3, with 11 bases identical to TRBD1. The germline gives CDR1 SNHLY, CDR2 FYNNEI. V was clipped by 7 bases and J by 2 bases; unmatched bases: 4. The CDR3 contains 15 residues.

V is TRBV27 and J is TRBJ2-1; the match to TRBD2 covers 10 bases. V trimming: 4 bases; J trimming: 7 bases; junction bases outside the gene matches: 10. This CDR3 contains 16 residues. CDR1 and CDR2 from the germline V gene are MNHEY and SMNVEV (reference sequence). The CDR3 sequence is CASSSHSGGHSNEQFF. The CDR3 DNA reads as TGTGCCAGCAGTTCGCATAGCGGGGGGCATTCGAATGAGCAGTTCTTC.

The CDR3 is CASSPFTRNEQFF. The CDR3 DNA follows: TGTGCCAGCAGTCCCTTTACAAGAAATGAGCAGTTCTTC. The chain has TRBV6-5 and TRBJ2-1, with D unclear. This CDR3 spans 13 amino acids. Trimming stripped 5 bases from V and 7 bases from J, with 12 bases between. The germline gives CDR1 MNHEY, CDR2 SVGAGI.

The gene calls are TRBV11-2 and TRBJ1-1; D is undetermined. The CDR3 sequence is 15 residues long. CDR1 is SGHAT, CDR2 FQNNGV, per germline. Trimming shortened V by 6 bases and J by 3 bases, and 17 bases separated the two germline ends. The CDR3 spells CASRRSGGRDTEAFF. In DNA, the CDR3 is TGTGCCAGCAGACGATCCGGTGGGAGGGACACTGAAGCTTTCTTT.

The V gene is TRBV19, the J gene TRBJ2-1, with D perhaps matching TRBD2 (6 bases). Trimming pared 10 bases from V and 8 bases from J, leaving 12 bases between. The CDR3 is 11 amino acids. Germline CDR1 reads LNHDA; CDR2 reads SQIVND (reference sequence). CDR3 residues: CATSREDEQFF. CDR3 DNA: TGTGCCACTTCCAGGGAGGATGAGCAGTTCTTC.

The rearrangement uses TRBV29-1 and TRBJ2-2, with D possibly matching TRBD1 (5 bases). Germline V CDR1 and CDR2: SQVTM, ANQGSEA. The CDR3 length is 12 residues. Trimming removed 4 bases at V and 3 bases at J, with 6 bases between. CDR3 DNA: TGCAGCGTTGCAGGGTACACCGGGGAGCTGTTTTTT. Protein sequence: CSVAGYTGELFF.

The rearrangement links TRBV6-9 to TRBJ2-7; D might be TRBD2 (7 bases). Germline loops: CDR1 MNHGY, CDR2 SVAAGI. This CDR3 comprises 20 residues. The V gene lost 7 bases and the J gene lost 2 bases, with 33 bases spanning the gap. The CDR3 spells CASNNMGEGVPLAPTYEQYF. CDR3 in DNA: TGTGCCAGCAATAATATGGGGGAGGGGGTCCCCTTAGCGCCTACCTACGAGCAGTACTTC.

The CDR3 region is CASSLRGLTDTQYF. CDR3 DNA: TGTGCCAGCAGCCTACGCGGGCTCACAGATACGCAGTATTTT. V and J are TRBV11-3 and TRBJ2-3, with D tentatively TRBD2 (5 bases). The CDR3 length is 14 residues. From germline, CDR1 is SGHNT and CDR2 YENEEA. Between the trimmed V and J ends, which lost 5 bases and 2 bases, there was a span of 11 bases.

The J gene is TRBJ2-7, the V gene TRBV19, with 8 nucleotides matching TRBD1. Germline values: CDR1 LNHDA, CDR2 SQIVND (reference sequence). CDR3 size: 14 residues. V was pared by 4 bases and J by 4 bases, with 6 bases of the junction left unmatched. The CDR3 sequence: CASSKGQEGYEQYF. The DNA of the CDR3 is TGTGCCAGTAGTAAGGGACAGGAAGGTTACGAGCAGTACTTC.

The chain is built from TRBV6-5 and TRBJ2-7, with D tentatively TRBD2 (6 bases). The CDR3 spans 16 residues. V lost 0 bases and J lost 1, with 13 bases in between. Germline V lookup: CDR1 MNHEY, CDR2 SVGAGI. CDR3 bases: TGTGCCAGCAGTTACTCGGGTGTCGGGAGATCCTACGAGCAGTACTTC. It encodes CASSYSGVGRSYEQYF.

This CDR3 is CASSGITGVNTEAFF. Written as DNA, the CDR3 is TGTGCCAGCAGCGGGATCACAGGGGTGAACACTGAAGCTTTCTTT. The chain has TRBV11-2 and TRBJ1-1; 7 nucleotides align to TRBD1. J gave up 0 bases and V 5 bases, and 6 bases lay outside the gene matches. CDR1 is SGHAT, CDR2 FQNNGV, per germline. CDR3 size: 15 residues.

The J gene is TRBJ2-1, the V gene TRBV30, with D tentatively TRBD2 (6 bases). V was shortened by 3 bases and J by 2 bases, with 8 bases between the two germline ends. The CDR3 has 13 amino acids. The germline gives CDR1 GTSNPN, CDR2 SVGIG (reference sequence). The CDR3 protein is CAWSGGPYNEQFF. In DNA form, the CDR3 reads TGTGCCTGGAGCGGGGGACCCTACAATGAGCAGTTCTTC.

The chain recombines TRBV28 with TRBJ2-3; tentatively, D is TRBD2 (6 bases). Trimming left V 4 bases short and J 3 bases short, with 14 bases between. CDR1 and CDR2 (germline): MDHEN, SYDVKM. The CDR3 consists of 15 residues. CDR3 sequence: CASSSLASVTDTQYF. The CDR3 coding sequence is TGTGCCAGCAGTTCGTTGGCTAGCGTTACAGATACGCAGTATTTT.

The V gene is TRBV27, the J gene TRBJ2-5; 10 bases match TRBD1. The DNA end is more similar to TRBJ2-7, so the J call may be wrong. This CDR3 has 16 amino acids. Germline loops: CDR1 MNHEY, CDR2 SMNVEV (reference sequence). The chain's CDR3 is CASSSSGQGILYEQYF. CDR3 coding DNA: TGTGCCAGCAGCTCTTCGGGACAGGGGATCCTCTACGAGCAGTACTTC.

V gene TRBV7-6 combines with J gene TRBJ1-5, with a tentative D call TRBD1 (6 bases). CDR1 is SGHVS and CDR2 is FNYEAQ in the germline V gene. V was shortened by 5 bases and J by 0 bases, with 11 bases between the two germline ends. This CDR3 has 15 residues. The CDR3 region has the DNA TGTGCCAGCAGCCCGGGACAAACTAGCAATCAGCCCCAGCATTTT. This gives the protein CASSPGQTSNQPQHF.

The chain employs TRBV28 and TRBJ1-2; 10 bases map to TRBD1. Germline CDR1 is MDHEN and CDR2 is SYDVKM. The V gene end was trimmed by 5 bases and the J gene end by 5 bases; junction bases not matched to a gene: 5. The CDR3 has 14 residues. This CDR3 is CASSAGTGVYGYTF. The CDR3 bases are TGTGCCAGCAGTGCCGGGACAGGGGTTTATGGCTACACCTTC.

This sequence joins TRBV19 and TRBJ1-1; weak D call: TRBD1 (5 bases). Germline V CDR1 and CDR2: LNHDA, SQIVND (reference sequence). The ends were cut back, 3 bases at V and 5 bases at J, with 7 bases in the middle. This CDR3 has 12 residues. The CDR3 reads CASSMGGTEAFF. CDR3 sequence (DNA): TGTGCCAGTAGTATGGGGGGGACTGAAGCTTTCTTT.

The V gene is TRBV4-1, the J gene TRBJ1-1; tentatively, D is TRBD1 (6 bases). The V end lost 2 bases, the J end lost 1 base, and 14 bases lay between the germline ends. CDR3 size: 16 residues. Looked up from germline, CDR1 is MGHRA and CDR2 is YSYEKL. The CDR3 protein is CASSQLVQGRNTEAFF. As DNA, the CDR3 is TGCGCCAGCAGCCAATTAGTACAGGGCAGGAACACTGAAGCTTTCTTT.

The J gene is TRBJ2-7, the V gene TRBV2; TRBD2 matches 12 bases. J lost 2 bases, V lost 4 bases, and 0 bases had no gene match. Germline lookup yields CDR1 SNHLY and CDR2 FYNNEI. This CDR3 contains 14 residues. CDR3 DNA: TGTGCCAGCAGTGGGACTAGCGGGGCCTACGAGCAGTACTTC. Protein: CASSGTSGAYEQYF.

The rearrangement links TRBV2 to TRBJ2-7; 8 nucleotides line up with TRBD1. Germline-derived CDR1 and CDR2 are SNHLY and FYNNEI. The V and J ends lost 3 bases and 3 bases, in that order; junction bases with no gene match: 10. There are 16 residues in the CDR3. CDR3 bases: TGTGCCAGCAGTGAGGGGTTGACAGGGGAGATCTACGAGCAGTACTTC. Translation: CASSEGLTGEIYEQYF.

The chain recombines TRBV7-2 with TRBJ1-2, with 9 bases lining up with TRBD1. The CDR3 length is 15 residues. The V gene's germline CDR1 is SGHTA and CDR2 FQGNSA. J gave up 7 bases and V 5 bases, and 11 bases lay outside the gene matches. CDR3 bases: TGTGCCAGCAGCCCACGCCGGGGACAGGGTCGTGGCTACACCTTC. It encodes CASSPRRGQGRGYTF. The full variable domain, in which reference TRBV7-2 and TRBJ1-2 provide the parts outside the CDR3, is GAGVSQSPSNKVTEKGKDVELRCDPISGHTALYWYRQSLGQGLEFLIYFQGNSAPDKSGLPSDRFSAERTGGSVSTLTIQRTQQEDSAVYLCASSPRRGQGRGYTFGSGTRLTVV.

The chain employs TRBV5-1 and TRBJ2-3; possible D gene TRBD2, 6 bases. This CDR3 region has 16 residues. The V end was cut by 1 base, the J end by 0 bases, with 12 bases between. The V gene's germline CDR1 is SGHRS and CDR2 YFSETQ. The DNA of the CDR3 is TGCGCCAGCAGCTTGTTAGGGACTCTTAGCACAGATACGCAGTATTTT. Translated: CASSLLGTLSTDTQYF.

The chain is built from TRBV27 and TRBJ2-7; D remains unclear. V lost 2 bases and J 2 bases, leaving 7 bases between the germline ends. CDR1 is MNHEY, CDR2 SMNVEV, per germline (reference sequence). The CDR3 sequence is 13 residues long. The chain's CDR3 is CASSLPNTYEQYF. DNA of the CDR3: TGTGCCAGCAGTTTACCGAACACCTACGAGCAGTACTTC.

The gene calls are TRBV6-4 and TRBJ2-2; D is unresolved. V was pared by 9 bases and J by 1 base, with 9 bases between. Germline CDR1 is MRHNA and CDR2 is SNTAGT. The CDR3 spans 13 residues. The CDR3 DNA follows: TGTGCCAGGTATCCGAGGAACACCGGGGAGCTGTTTTTT. Amino acids: CARYPRNTGELFF.